This entry concerns a single TCR beta chain. Its antigen is still unknown. The data stem from a study of OX40 agonist ivuxolimab in advanced cancers. Study findings and constraints: Expanded peripheral T cells had an undetermined antigen specificity. By week 6 at 0.1 to 3.0 mg/kg, blood CD4+ and CD8+ T cells had expanded clonally.

Clones were sequenced by immunoSEQ multiplex PCR, and TCRdb holds only the in-frame ones, with some missing. The sample includes tens of thousands of clones, around four fifths of them seen just once. Germline V gene lookup returns CDR1 SQVTM and CDR2 ANQGSEA. The CDR3 runs 12 residues. J lost 5 bases, V lost 6 bases, and 5 bases had no gene match. The rearrangement uses TRBV29-1 and TRBJ2-5, with 8 positions matching TRBD1. The input for sequencing was CD4+ or CD8+ T cells sorted from blood, taken in a trial of the OX40 agonist ivuxolimab. The sequence came from an adult with an advanced solid tumor such as melanoma, head and neck, liver or kidney cancer. The CDR3 nucleotides read TGCAGCGTCTCAGGGGGCTGGGAGACCCAGTACTTC. Protein: CSVSGGWETQYF.